Listed below are T cell receptor beta chains from one sample, sequenced in a study of OX40 agonist ivuxolimab in advanced cancers. The protocol was immunoSEQ multiplex PCR, while the TCRdb copy is restricted to in-frame clones and leaves out a portion. The table lists 50,000 to 75,000 clones, 84% of them singletons, with about 9.4% in the top ten. Sample: CD4+ or CD8+ T cells sorted from blood, taken in a trial of the OX40 agonist ivuxolimab. Receptor source: an adult with an advanced solid tumor such as melanoma, head and neck, liver or kidney cancer. CDR3s include the opening cysteine and the closing phenylalanine or tryptophan.

J: TRBJ2-7
V: TRBV11-2
CDR3: CASSLALYEQYF

J: TRBJ2-7
V: TRBV7-9
CDR3: CASSSLQGRGEQYF

J: TRBJ2-7
V: TRBV6-5
CDR3: CASSSPGTVDEQYF

J: TRBJ2-3
V: TRBV7-9
CDR3: CASSLLDTQYF

J: TRBJ2-6
V: TRBV2
CDR3: CASSLSGPSGANVLTF

J: TRBJ2-1
V: TRBV11-3
CDR3: CASSLDLAGVYNEQFF

J: TRBJ1-2
V: TRBV7-2
CDR3: CASSPGPGQGQGYTF

J: TRBJ2-5
V: TRBV27
CDR3: CASSPGLAGEETQYF

J: TRBJ2-3
V: TRBV21-1
CDR3: CASSTRDTIYTDTQYF

J: TRBJ2-7
V: TRBV14
CDR3: CASSLGAFGEQYF

J: TRBJ2-1
V: TRBV5-4
CDR3: CASRPGRGNEQFF

J: TRBJ2-7
V: TRBV7-9
CDR3: CASSFSGTDYEQYF

J: TRBJ2-3
V: TRBV4-1
CDR3: CASSLFPGTSGRIGTDTQYF

J: TRBJ1-5
V: TRBV5-1
CDR3: CASSLGTDSIGGNQPQHF

J: TRBJ1-2
V: TRBV6-6
CDR3: CASTAWGVDYGYTF

J: TRBJ2-2
V: TRBV25-1
CDR3: CASSSLAGGQKTGELFF

J: TRBJ1-2
V: TRBV9
CDR3: CASSGGQGNYGYTF

J: TRBJ1-5
V: TRBV18
CDR3: CASSPAQGSNQPQHF

J: TRBJ2-1
V: TRBV7-3
CDR3: CASSLGSAFGHEQFF

J: TRBJ2-3
V: TRBV27
CDR3: CASSTQLGNTDTQYF

J: TRBJ2-1
V: TRBV4-2
CDR3: CASSQDRQGAKYGEQFF

J: TRBJ1-2
V: TRBV27
CDR3: CASSFAGHAAYGYTF

J: TRBJ1-6
V: TRBV6-6
CDR3: CASNQGSYNSPLHF

J: TRBJ1-3
V: TRBV5-4
CDR3: CASSFYSTGGRNTIYF

J: TRBJ1-5
V: TRBV2
CDR3: CASSEGSTGYSNQPQHF

J: TRBJ2-7
V: TRBV7-8
CDR3: CASSLRDSYEQYF

J: TRBJ2-1
V: TRBV9
CDR3: CASSALVGPYNEQFF

J: TRBJ1-2
V: TRBV27
CDR3: CASSSRDRSRAYGYTF

J: TRBJ2-7
V: TRBV11-3
CDR3: CASSRGTGAPYEQYF

J: TRBJ1-6
V: TRBV7-2
CDR3: CASSSLTGGANSPLHF

J: TRBJ2-2
V: TRBV5-1
CDR3: CASSRKPRPPGQGSTGELFF

J: TRBJ2-3
V: TRBV5-5
CDR3: CASSLGRVLGTDTQYF

J: TRBJ2-3
V: TRBV28
CDR3: CASSFLAGGTDTQYF

J: TRBJ2-7
V: TRBV6-5
CDR3: CASSRTALGEQYF

J: TRBJ1-4
V: TRBV7-2
CDR3: CASSLGGGNEKLFF

J: TRBJ2-7
V: TRBV11-3
CDR3: CASSVQGVSYEQYF

J: TRBJ1-2
V: TRBV19
CDR3: CASSITQGSGYTF

J: TRBJ2-5
V: TRBV5-1
CDR3: CASSLVQGEETQYF

J: TRBJ2-1
V: TRBV18
CDR3: CASSPLMASGYNEQFF

J: TRBJ2-7
V: TRBV7-8
CDR3: CASSLVGGNGYEQYF

J: TRBJ2-1
V: TRBV7-3
CDR3: CASSLRGGGSYNEQFF

J: TRBJ1-1
V: TRBV27
CDR3: CASSPLGTGSRIF

J: TRBJ1-5
V: TRBV10-3
CDR3: CAISENRGSSNQPQHF

J: TRBJ2-3
V: TRBV30
CDR3: CAWSVPTSERADTQYF